Shown below are 31 T cell receptor beta chains from a single sample sequenced in a study of sequential checkpoint blockade in melanoma. Generated by immunoSEQ multiplex PCR, the TCRdb table keeps only in-frame clones and is missing some. This table has about 37,000 clones, 30% to 35% appearing once. Treatment specified: randomized to nivolumab then ipilimumab (arm A) or the reverse (arm B). Sample: tumor tissue (inferred from file names), taken from a patient given nivolumab and ipilimumab in sequence. These receptor sequences come from a human donor with melanoma.

This clone has only a few counts. The chain couples TRBV15 to TRBJ1-5; 7 bases align to TRBD1. The CDR3 runs 15 residues. In germline, CDR1 is LNHNV, CDR2 YYDKDF (reference sequence). The J segment lost 5 bases and the V segment lost 3 bases, leaving 7 bases of the junction unmatched. The CDR3 DNA sequence: TGTGCCACCAGCAGTTTACAGGGGAGGGATCAGCCCCAGCATTTT. Protein: CATSSLQGRDQPQHF.

V and J are TRBV30 and TRBJ1-2, with no clear D. Germline V lookup: CDR1 GTSNPN, CDR2 SVGIG (reference sequence). This CDR3 has 11 amino acids. V lost 6 bases and J 5 bases, leaving 10 bases between the germline ends. The CDR3 bases are TGTGCCTGCCAAGATTCTTATGGCTACACCTTC. It yields the protein CACQDSYGYTF.

This clone was counted ten times or more. V usage is TRBV11-3 and J usage is TRBJ1-1; no clear D. In germline, CDR1 is SGHNT, CDR2 YENEEA. CDR3 length: 16 amino acids. Deletions cut 5 bases from V and 7 bases from J, with 23 bases between. The CDR3 sequence: CASSQVFRLGKGEAFF. CDR3 bases: TGTGCCAGCAGCCAGGTCTTTCGGTTAGGGAAAGGTGAAGCTTTCTTT.

The chain uses TRBV15 and TRBJ2-5; 13 nucleotides align to TRBD2. The CDR3 length is 18 residues. Germline-derived CDR1 and CDR2 are LNHNV and YYDKDF (reference sequence). V dropped 2 bases and J dropped 2; count of bases not matched to a gene: 8. The CDR3: CATSRRNGGLAGQETQYF. CDR3 nucleotide sequence: TGTGCCACCAGCAGACGAAATGGGGGACTAGCGGGACAAGAGACCCAGTACTTC.

The chain recombines TRBV29-1 with TRBJ2-2; TRBD1 matches at 10 bases. Germline CDR1 is SQVTM and CDR2 is ANQGSEA. With 7 bases clipped from V and 7 bases from J, the junction kept 12 bases outside the gene matches. The CDR3 is made up of 15 amino acids. The CDR3 DNA follows: TGCAGCGCTGACAGGGGGCCATCCGGGAGCGGGGAGCTGTTTTTT. Encoded protein: CSADRGPSGSGELFF.

With respect to this clone: The junction departs from the called germline gene at one end, perhaps through a read error. The chain carries TRBV6-8 and TRBJ1-1; D is possibly TRBD1 (6 bases). The V gene's germline CDR1 is MNHGY and CDR2 SAAAGT. This CDR3 region has 13 residues. CDR3 nucleotides: TGTGCCATCAGTGTGACAGGCGGGGCTGAAGCTTTCTTT. It codes for CAISVTGGAEAFF.

This clone turned up a few times. V and J are TRBV1 and TRBJ2-1. TRBV1 is classified as a pseudogene. CDR3 length: 16 residues. In DNA form, the CDR3 reads TGCGCCAGCAGCCAAGAAGGTGGAGCAGGTTACAATGAGCAGTTCTTC. Protein: CASSQEGGAGYNEQFF.

The chain joins TRBV28 to TRBJ2-1; D is unresolved. The ends were cut back, 2 bases at V and 7 bases at J, with 9 bases in the middle. This CDR3 spans 13 amino acids. CDR1 is MDHEN, CDR2 SYDVKM, per germline. CDR3 nucleotides: TGTGCCAGCAGTTTAGGCTGGGAAAATGAGCAGTTCTTC. Translating it yields CASSLGWENEQFF.

This clone was detected a few times. A base went unread or is ambiguous, so its residue is labelled X. The genes are TRBV10-2 and TRBJ2-6, with unresolved D. Trimming stripped 5 bases from V and 4 bases from J, with 12 bases between. CDR3 length: 15 amino acids. Germline V gives CDR1 WSHSY, CDR2 SAAADI. CDR3 bases: TGCGCCAGCAGTCAACMGGGGTGGGGGGCCAACGTCCTGACTTTC. Translation gives CASSQXGWGANVLTF.

This clone was counted many times. The rearrangement uses TRBV11-3 and TRBJ2-5; tentative D call: TRBD1 (6 bases). CDR1 SGHNT and CDR2 YENEEA come from the germline V gene. CDR3 length equals 17 residues. The germline V and J ends were trimmed by 1 base and 2 bases, with 17 bases remaining between them. CDR3 region: CASSLGSPGQYQETQYF. The CDR3 DNA sequence: TGTGCCAGCAGCTTAGGCAGCCCGGGACAATATCAAGAGACCCAGTACTTC.

The chain uses TRBV30 and TRBJ2-2; D is perhaps TRBD1 (6 bases). The CDR3 spans 13 residues. CDR1 and CDR2 from the germline V gene are GTSNPN and SVGIG (reference sequence). Trimming left V 4 bases short and J 5 bases short, with 11 bases between. CDR3 DNA: TGTGCCTGGAACAGGGATGGGACCGGGGAGCTGTTTTTT. Translation: CAWNRDGTGELFF. The whole variable domain, remainder taken from reference TRBV30 and TRBJ2-2, is SQTIHQWPATLVQPVGSPLSLECTVEGTSNPNLYWYRQAAGRGLQLLFYSVGIGQISSEVPQNLSASRPQDRQFILSSKKLLLSDSGFYLCAWNRDGTGELFFGEGSRLTVL.

This clone has a handful of counts. The chain combines TRBV5-1 with TRBJ1-1, with TRBD1 matching 7 bases. CDR3 size: 15 residues. Germline CDR1 reads SGHRS; CDR2 reads YFSETQ. With 4 bases clipped from V and 4 bases from J, the junction kept 10 bases outside the gene matches. CDR3 in DNA: TGCGCCAGCAGCCTGGACGACAGGGCGAGCACTGAAGCTTTCTTT. It specifies CASSLDDRASTEAFF. Together with reference TRBV5-1 and TRBJ1-1, the CDR3 gives the full variable domain: KAGVTQTPRYLIKTRGQQVTLSCSPISGHRSVSWYQQTPGQGLQFLFEYFSETQRNKGNFPGRFSGRQFSNSRSEMNVSTLELGDSALYLCASSLDDRASTEAFFGQGTRLTVV.

This clone ranks as medium-sized (0.01 to 0.1%). The chain recombines TRBV19 with TRBJ1-1, with D possibly matching TRBD1 (5 bases). Trimming pared 1 base from V and 0 bases from J, leaving 12 bases between. Germline loops: CDR1 LNHDA, CDR2 SQIVND (reference sequence). This CDR3 contains 16 residues. The CDR3 DNA reads TGTGCCAGTAGTATAGCCTCGGGACTCATGAACACTGAAGCTTTCTTT. Its translation: CASSIASGLMNTEAFF. The full variable domain, rest sourced from reference TRBV19 and TRBJ1-1, is DGGITQSPKYLFRKEGQNVTLSCEQNLNHDAMYWYRQDPGQGLRLIYYSQIVNDFQKGDIAEGYSVSREKKESFPLTVTSAQKNPTAFYLCASSIASGLMNTEAFFGQGTRLTVV.

V usage is TRBV5-1 and J usage is TRBJ1-2, with 11 positions matching TRBD1. The CDR3 loop spans 15 amino acids. V lost 3 bases to trimming and J lost 3 bases; unmatched junction nucleotides: 4. Germline V gene lookup returns CDR1 SGHRS and CDR2 YFSETQ. CDR3 sequence: CASSSGQGAYYGYTF. The CDR3 DNA reads TGCGCCAGCAGCTCCGGACAGGGGGCGTACTATGGCTACACCTTC. The full variable domain, rest sourced from reference TRBV5-1 and TRBJ1-2, is KAGVTQTPRYLIKTRGQQVTLSCSPISGHRSVSWYQQTPGQGLQFLFEYFSETQRNKGNFPGRFSGRQFSNSRSEMNVSTLELGDSALYLCASSSGQGAYYGYTFGSGTRLTVV.

CDR3 loop: CAWSKRRQETQYF. In nucleotides, the CDR3 is TGTGCCTGGAGCAAGAGACGGCAAGAGACCCAGTACTTC. V usage is TRBV30 and J usage is TRBJ2-5; D is uncertain. Trimming left V 3 bases short and J 2 bases short, with 10 bases between. Germline-derived CDR1 and CDR2 are GTSNPN and SVGIG (reference sequence). This CDR3 is built from 13 residues.

The genes are TRBV5-1 and TRBJ2-7; D may correspond to TRBD1 or TRBD2 (5 bases each). Trimming took off 4 bases at V and 0 bases at J, with 14 bases between the two ends. This CDR3 is built from 15 residues. The germline V gene encodes CDR1 SGHRS and CDR2 YFSETQ. The CDR3 loop is CASSLTGTVSYEQYF. The CDR3 region has the DNA TGCGCCAGCAGCCTCACCGGGACGGTCTCCTACGAGCAGTACTTC.

This clone was counted only a few times. This chain uses TRBV28 with TRBJ1-6; 7 nucleotides agree with TRBD1. Germline values: CDR1 MDHEN, CDR2 SYDVKM. V lost 6 bases to trimming and J lost 4 bases; unmatched junction nucleotides: 6. CDR3 length: 15 residues. CDR3 in DNA: TGTGCCAGCAGCATCCCGGGACAGTATAATTCACCCCTCCACTTT. Residues: CASSIPGQYNSPLHF. Based on the CDR3 plus reference TRBV28 and TRBJ1-6, the full variable domain is DVKVTQSSRYLVKRTGEKVFLECVQDMDHENMFWYRQDPGLGLRLIYFSYDVKMKEKGDIPEGYSVSREKKERFSLILESASTNQTSMYLCASSIPGQYNSPLHFGNGTRLTVT.

The table lists this clone with a few counts. V usage is TRBV27 and J usage is TRBJ1-1, with TRBD1 as a possible D gene (6 bases). Trimming took off 1 base at V and 4 bases at J, with 10 bases between the two ends. Germline V gene lookup returns CDR1 MNHEY and CDR2 SMNVEV (reference sequence). CDR3 length equals 14 residues. CDR3 residues: CASSLLVGGTEAFF. DNA of the CDR3: TGTGCCAGCAGTTTATTAGTAGGGGGCACTGAAGCTTTCTTT.

This clone was detected ten times or more. CDR3 sequence: CASSLEGVATEAFF. The CDR3 region has the DNA TGTGCCAGCAGCTTGGAAGGTGTGGCCACTGAAGCTTTCTTT. The chain employs TRBV11-3 and TRBJ1-1; unclear D gene. V was pared by 3 bases and J by 4 bases, with 12 bases between. The CDR3 has 14 amino acids. The germline gives CDR1 SGHNT, CDR2 YENEEA.

The rearrangement joins TRBV19 to TRBJ2-7; D gene uncertain. CDR3 length: 13 residues. Trimming took 2 bases from V and 1 from J, leaving 6 bases between them. Germline CDR1 and CDR2: LNHDA and SQIVND (reference sequence). CDR3 sequence (DNA): TGTGCCAGTAGTATACAGCTATCCTACGAGCAGTACTTC. Translating it yields CASSIQLSYEQYF. The full variable domain, in which reference TRBV19 and TRBJ2-7 provide the parts outside the CDR3, is DGGITQSPKYLFRKEGQNVTLSCEQNLNHDAMYWYRQDPGQGLRLIYYSQIVNDFQKGDIAEGYSVSREKKESFPLTVTSAQKNPTAFYLCASSIQLSYEQYFGPGTRLTVT.

This clone was seen a handful of times. This rearrangement joins TRBV9 to TRBJ2-5, with 9 bases matching TRBD1. Unmatched junction bases numbered 6, after V lost 2 bases and J lost 4 bases. Germline V CDR1 and CDR2: SGDLS, YYNGEE. The CDR3 is made up of 15 amino acids. In DNA form, the CDR3 reads TGTGCCAGCAGCGTTACCGGGACAGGGATAGAGACCCAGTACTTC. Translation gives CASSVTGTGIETQYF. The full variable domain, in which reference TRBV9 and TRBJ2-5 provide the parts outside the CDR3, is DSGVTQTPKHLITATGQRVTLRCSPRSGDLSVYWYQQSLDQGLQFLIQYYNGEERAKGNILERFSAQQFPDLHSELNLSSLELGDSALYFCASSVTGTGIETQYFGPGTRLLVL.

This chain connects TRBV5-1 to TRBJ2-5, with TRBD1 matching 8 bases. CDR1 SGHRS and CDR2 YFSETQ come from the germline V gene. CDR3 length: 17 residues. The V gene end was trimmed by 4 bases and the J gene end by 2 bases; junction bases not matched to a gene: 13. CDR3 DNA: TGCGCCAGCAGCCTCCGACAGGGGAGGTTTGGGCAAGAGACCCAGTACTTC. Its protein product is CASSLRQGRFGQETQYF.

The gene calls are TRBV11-3 and TRBJ2-7; no firm D call. The CDR3 sequence is 14 residues long. With 1 base removed from V and 7 bases from J, the gap between germline ends came to 14 bases. Germline CDR1 reads SGHNT; CDR2 reads YENEEA. The CDR3 region is CASSLGFFSLEQYF. CDR3 bases: TGTGCCAGCAGCTTAGGGTTCTTCTCTTTAGAGCAGTACTTC.

The chain links TRBV15 to TRBJ1-1, with D possibly TRBD1 on 5 matching bases. CDR1 and CDR2 (germline): LNHNV, YYDKDF (reference sequence). V was shortened by 0 bases and J by 4 bases, with 12 bases between the two germline ends. The CDR3 is 15 amino acids. The CDR3 protein is CATSRDRGLGTEAFF. The CDR3 nucleotides read TGTGCCACCAGCAGAGACCGGGGCCTAGGCACTGAAGCTTTCTTT.

V usage is TRBV28 and J usage is TRBJ2-3; 7 bases align to TRBD2. The germline gives CDR1 MDHEN, CDR2 SYDVKM. This CDR3 spans 16 amino acids. V dropped 1 base and J dropped 6; count of bases not matched to a gene: 10. The CDR3 here is CASSLSPRVGGDTQYF. The CDR3 nucleotides read TGTGCCAGCAGTTTATCCCCTCGTGTGGGAGGGGATACGCAGTATTTT.

This clone was picked up a small number of times. CDR3 residues: CASISRATNTEAFF. The CDR3 DNA sequence: TGTGCCAGCATCTCGAGGGCCACGAACACTGAAGCTTTCTTT. The rearrangement links TRBV6-8 to TRBJ1-1; no clear D gene. This CDR3 contains 14 residues. Germline assignment: CDR1 MNHGY and CDR2 SAAAGT. V lost 7 bases, J lost 1 base, and 13 bases lay in between.

The V and J genes are TRBV14 and TRBJ2-5; 16 nucleotides agree with TRBD2. The V segment lost 4 bases and the J segment 3 bases; nucleotides outside the gene matches: 2. The CDR3 contains 16 residues. Germline CDR1 and CDR2: SGHDN and FVKESK. As DNA, the CDR3 is TGTGCCAGCAGCCCCGGGACTAGCGGGAGGGAAGAGACCCAGTACTTC. Translating gives CASSPGTSGREETQYF.

Only a few counts were recorded for this clone. V is TRBV6-8 and J is TRBJ2-7, with D possibly being TRBD1 (6 bases). CDR3 size: 14 residues. Germline assignment: CDR1 MNHGY and CDR2 SAAAGT. V lost 0 bases and J lost 4, with 10 bases in between. The CDR3 loop reads CASSYSGGMYEQYF. CDR3 bases: TGTGCCAGCAGTTACTCAGGGGGAATGTACGAGCAGTACTTC.

The table lists this clone with a few counts. This chain uses TRBV28 with TRBJ1-4, with TRBD1 matching over 7 bases. Germline V CDR1 and CDR2: MDHEN, SYDVKM. J lost 2 bases, V lost 6 bases, and 6 bases had no gene match. The CDR3 totals 15 residues. CDR3 sequence reads: CASRGPTGTNEKLFF. CDR3 in DNA: TGTGCCAGCAGGGGACCGACAGGGACTAATGAAAAACTGTTTTTT.

The chain combines TRBV19 with TRBJ1-6; D gene ambiguous. This CDR3 has 13 amino acids. Germline V CDR1 and CDR2: LNHDA, SQIVND (reference sequence). V dropped 6 bases and J dropped 9 bases, with 12 bases sitting between them. This chain's CDR3 is CASRPGEGSPLHF. The DNA of the CDR3 is TGTGCCAGTAGGCCCGGGGAGGGTTCACCCCTCCACTTT.

This clone appeared a few times. This chain uses TRBV9 with TRBJ1-2, with D maybe TRBD1 (5 bases). This CDR3 comprises 15 residues. Trimming pared 0 bases from V and 0 bases from J, leaving 9 bases between. The germline CDR1 and CDR2 sequences are SGDLS and YYNGEE. The chain's CDR3 is CASSVGSGANYGYTF. CDR3 in DNA: TGTGCCAGCAGCGTAGGGTCGGGGGCTAACTATGGCTACACCTTC. Using reference TRBV9 and TRBJ1-2 for the parts outside the CDR3, the full variable domain is DSGVTQTPKHLITATGQRVTLRCSPRSGDLSVYWYQQSLDQGLQFLIQYYNGEERAKGNILERFSAQQFPDLHSELNLSSLELGDSALYFCASSVGSGANYGYTFGSGTRLTVV.